The entry below gives a single T cell receptor (beta chain) sequence along with its context. The antigen is not known. This sample's TCRbeta library carried unique molecular identifier barcodes. TCRdb analysed the PCR reads with MiXCR anew, one entry per CDR3 protein. The data contain roughly 50,000 distinct CDR3 sequences, 44% of them singletons. This specimen comes from a study of T-cell reconstitution after alpha-beta-depleted transplantation in children. Study-level results: Reports say that about two months after transplant, the alpha-beta T cells came out of several hundred graft clones that had expanded. One year after transplant, T-cell counts and diversity came mostly from newly produced T cells. Day-60 TCRbeta diversity that was high in some patients was derived from surviving recipient T cells and thymic progenitors.

This CDR3 contains 15 residues. Trimming removed 3 bases from V and 0 bases from J, with 9 bases in between. Germline V gene sequence: CDR1 MDHEN, CDR2 SYDVKM. This receptor was identified in a male patient between 5 and 17 years old who had a stem cell transplant for acute lymphoblastic leukemia, so the T cells may come from the graft donor. The chain recombines TRBV28 with TRBJ1-5; D remains unclear. The starting material was PBMCs, mostly from graft donor cells, obtained 360 days after TCRalphabeta/CD19-depleted stem cell transplant. The CDR3 sequence is CASSLDSFSNQPQHF. The DNA for the CDR3 is TGTGCCAGCAGTTTGGACTCCTTTAGCAATCAGCCCCAGCATTTT.